This T cell receptor (beta chain) was sequenced in a study of molecular identifiers for immune sequencing clone quantification. Regarding the study as a whole: Among effectors, clones above 20 RNA copies held over 97% of molecules; among naive cells, under 1%.

Previously described methods and listed TCR primers were employed for the bulk TCR libraries. TCRdb reprocessed the PCR reads with MiXCR, giving one entry per CDR3 protein. The sample yields approximately 90,000 distinct CDR3 sequences, roughly 24% seen once. This clonotype was observed at least ten times. Antigen unknown. CDR1 and CDR2 from the germline V gene are MNHEY and SMNVEV (reference sequence). This CDR3 has 17 amino acids. The J segment lost 7 bases and the V segment lost 3 bases, leaving 9 bases of the junction unmatched. Source material: naive CD8+ T cells from blood, with Jurkat cell RNA spiked in. Indicated subset: FACS-sorted CD8+CD4-CCR7+CD45RA+ naive T cells. V is TRBV27 and J is TRBJ1-6; 10 bases map to TRBD1. The TCR comes from a human donor in good health. Some libraries in this study had Jurkat cell RNA spiked in. Here the CDR3 reads CASSFLPGTGANSPLHF. CDR3 bases: TGTGCCAGCAGTTTCTTACCCGGGACAGGGGCGAATTCACCCCTCCACTTT.